The rows below give T cell receptor beta chains drawn from one sample of a study of PD-1 blockade in classical Hodgkin lymphoma. Some clones are missing from TCRdb's copy, which holds only in-frame ones; the method was immunoSEQ multiplex PCR. This table has around 15,000 clones, about 90% appearing once. Sequencing input: CD4+ T cells from blood. Every receptor here comes from a human donor with classical Hodgkin lymphoma. Each CDR3 is given with its conserved first and last residue. The D gene is left open where the match is weak. Where a row states a size, it is once, few, many or the class of an expanded clone; other rows omit it.

clone_size,v_call,j_call,d_call,cdr3_aa,cdr3_nt
-,TRBV29-1,TRBJ2-3,-,CSVELRDRGGLDTQYF,TGCAGCGTTGAACTCCGCGACAGGGGAGGGTTGGATACGCAGTATTTT
-,TRBV28,TRBJ1-2,-,CASSARVRGYTF,TGTGCCAGCAGTGCCAGGGTGCGGGGCTACACCTTC
-,TRBV6-5,TRBJ1-1,TRBD1,CASSPRRGLGAFF,TGTGCCAGCAGTCCACGAAGGGGGCTTGGCGCTTTCTTT
-,TRBV5-1,TRBJ2-1,-,CASSPVLLSGNEQFF,TGCGCCAGCAGCCCGGTCCTTTTAAGCGGCAATGAGCAGTTCTTC
-,TRBV11-2,TRBJ1-1,-,CASSSRTVTEAFF,TGTGCCAGCAGCTCCCGTACGGTCACTGAAGCTTTCTTT
-,TRBV12-5,TRBJ2-7,-,CASGLMLFEGQSSYEQYF,TGTGCTAGTGGTTTGATGTTGTTTGAGGGGCAGAGCTCCTACGAGCAGTACTTC
-,TRBV28,TRBJ2-6,-,CASSSPWGSGANVLTF,TGTGCCAGCAGTTCTCCTTGGGGCTCTGGGGCCAACGTCCTGACTTTC
-,TRBV28,TRBJ2-6,-,CASSPSVLKGSGANVLTF,TGTGCCAGCAGTCCGTCGGTCCTAAAGGGTTCTGGGGCCAACGTCCTGACTTTC
-,TRBV30,TRBJ1-2,-,CAWSVDRLLGGYTF,TGTGCCTGGAGTGTAGACAGATTACTAGGGGGCTACACCTTC
once,TRBV19,TRBJ1-5,-,CASRAEINQPQHF,TGTGCCAGTAGGGCGGAGATAAATCAGCCCCAGCATTTT
-,TRBV18,TRBJ1-1,TRBD1,CASSSNRAGTGSKGGEAFF,TGTGCCAGCTCATCGAACCGTGCGGGGACAGGGAGTAAGGGGGGTGAAGCTTTCTTT
-,TRBV18,TRBJ2-5,TRBD1,CASSSGTGGETQYF,TGTGCCAGCTCATCCGGGACAGGGGGAGAGACCCAGTACTTC
once,TRBV4-1,TRBJ1-1,-,CASSQVGGKWAFF,TGCGCCAGCAGCCAAGTTGGGGGGAAGTGGGCTTTCTTT
-,TRBV7-8,TRBJ2-5,-,CASSFSGGLGQETQYF,TGTGCCAGCAGCTTCTCGGGCGGGTTAGGGCAAGAGACCCAGTACTTC
-,TRBV29-1,TRBJ2-1,TRBD2,CSGDSGTSYNEQFF,TGCAGCGGGGATAGCGGGACCTCCTACAATGAGCAGTTCTTC
-,TRBV6-1,TRBJ2-3,-,CASSPHTDTQYF,TGTGCCAGCAGCCCTCACACAGATACGCAGTATTTT
-,TRBV6-9,TRBJ2-7,-,CASSSPNSYEQYF,TGTGCCAGCAGTTCGCCGAACTCCTACGAGCAGTACTTC
-,TRBV10-3,TRBJ2-1,-,CAISEGPAVSYNEQFF,TGTGCCATCAGTGAGGGTCCAGCAGTCTCCTACAATGAGCAGTTCTTC
-,TRBV19,TRBJ2-7,-,CASSIGPSYEQYF,TGTGCCAGTAGTATTGGGCCCTCCTACGAGCAGTACTTC
-,TRBV7-3,TRBJ2-7,-,CASSLLAGTSYEQYF,TGTGCCAGCAGCTTATTAGCAGGAACTTCCTACGAGCAGTACTTC
-,TRBV7-6,TRBJ2-6,TRBD1,CASSFRGRDSLLSGANVLTF,TGTGCCAGCAGCTTCAGGGGCCGGGACAGCCTCCTCTCTGGGGCCAACGTCCTGACTTTC
-,TRBV6-1,TRBJ2-3,TRBD2,CASGEGGTQYF,TGTGCCAGCGGAGAGGGAGGGACGCAGTATTTT
-,TRBV6-5,TRBJ2-5,-,CASSGLGSETQYF,TGTGCCAGCAGTGGACTGGGTTCTGAGACCCAGTACTTC
-,TRBV9,TRBJ2-5,TRBD2,CASSVGAGGYQETQYF,TGTGCCAGCAGCGTAGGGGCGGGAGGGTACCAAGAGACCCAGTACTTC
-,TRBV28,TRBJ1-3,-,CASSWGDRRSGNTIYF,TGTGCCAGCAGTTGGGGAGACAGGCGCTCTGGAAACACCATATATTTT
-,TRBV6-5,TRBJ1-1,-,CASSQYDDTEAFF,TGTGCCAGCAGCCAGTACGATGACACTGAAGCTTTCTTT
-,TRBV12-2,TRBJ2-5,-,CASRLCVGAQYF,TGTGCAAGTCGCTTATGCGTTGGGGCCCAGTACTTC
-,TRBV29-1,TRBJ2-7,-,CSVELGGFSYEQYF,TGCAGCGTTGAGTTAGGAGGATTTTCCTACGAGCAGTACTTC
-,TRBV15,TRBJ2-7,-,CATSIRGISYEQYF,TGTGCCACCAGCATCCGGGGGATCTCCTACGAGCAGTACTTC
-,TRBV18,TRBJ2-7,-,CASSQGPLDEQYF,TGTGCCAGCTCACAGGGCCCTCTTGACGAGCAGTACTTC
-,TRBV7-2,TRBJ2-1,TRBD2,CASSLGRLAGDNEQFF,TGTGCCAGCAGCTTAGGCCGACTAGCGGGAGACAATGAGCAGTTCTTC
-,TRBV7-8,TRBJ2-1,-,CASSLGPLEQFF,TGTGCCAGCAGCTTAGGACCCCTTGAGCAGTTCTTC
-,TRBV5-3,TRBJ2-2,TRBD2,CASSFGGDTGELFF,TGTGCCAGCAGCTTTGGGGGGGACACCGGGGAGCTGTTTTTT
-,TRBV18,TRBJ2-7,TRBD1,CASSRTGANYEQYF,TGTGCCAGCTCGAGGACAGGGGCCAACTACGAGCAGTACTTC
-,TRBV6-5,TRBJ2-7,TRBD1,CASSSQGAGQYF,TGTGCCAGCAGTTCACAGGGGGCGGGGCAGTACTTC
-,TRBV7-9,TRBJ2-7,-,CASSFSDRPYF,TGTGCCAGCAGCTTTTCGGACAGACCGTACTTC
-,TRBV13,TRBJ2-3,-,CASSLSLPLQNTDTQYF,TGTGCCAGCAGCTTATCTCTCCCACTACAAAATACAGATACGCAGTATTTT
-,TRBV7-2,TRBJ2-5,TRBD1,CASSRQGLETQYF,TGTGCCAGCAGCCGACAGGGGCTAGAGACCCAGTACTTC
-,TRBV12-5,TRBJ1-2,-,CASGLGGANYGYTF,TGTGCTAGTGGTTTGGGGGGGGCTAACTATGGCTACACCTTC
-,TRBV11-2,TRBJ1-2,-,CASSSGVGYTF,TGTGCCAGCAGCTCAGGGGTTGGCTACACCTTC
-,TRBV9,TRBJ1-6,-,CASSVGGNNSPLHF,TGTGCCAGCAGCGTAGGGGGAAATAATTCACCCCTCCACTTT
-,TRBV5-1,TRBJ2-2,-,CASSERSGNTGELFF,TGCGCCAGCAGCGAGAGGAGCGGGAACACCGGGGAGCTGTTTTTT
-,TRBV30,TRBJ2-7,-,CAWSRGVYEQYF,TGTGCCTGGAGCAGGGGGGTGTACGAGCAGTACTTC
-,TRBV28,TRBJ2-5,TRBD1,CASSLTGTAQETQYF,TGTGCCAGCAGTTTAACCGGGACAGCCCAAGAGACCCAGTACTTC
-,TRBV30,TRBJ2-7,-,CAWARDAYEQYF,TGTGCCTGGGCCCGGGACGCTTACGAGCAGTACTTC
-,TRBV7-8,TRBJ2-3,-,CASSLDPVTQYF,TGTGCCAGCAGCTTGGACCCCGTTACGCAGTATTTT
-,TRBV28,TRBJ2-5,-,CASSWVWQQETQYF,TGTGCCAGCAGCTGGGTGTGGCAGCAAGAGACCCAGTACTTC
-,TRBV4-1,TRBJ1-2,-,CASSQDPGFYGYTF,TGCGCCAGCAGCCAAGATCCGGGGTTCTATGGCTACACCTTC
few,TRBV27,TRBJ1-2,-,CASSLYATAGYTF,TGTGCCAGCAGTTTATATGCCACCGCGGGCTACACCTTC
-,TRBV29-1,TRBJ2-5,-,CSVAKGRETQYF,TGCAGCGTTGCAAAGGGTCGAGAGACCCAGTACTTC
-,TRBV5-4,TRBJ2-1,-,CASSPGAGSSYNEQFF,TGTGCCAGCAGCCCAGGGGCAGGGAGCTCCTACAATGAGCAGTTCTTC
-,TRBV9,TRBJ2-4,TRBD2,CASSAGASGRADIQYF,TGTGCCAGCAGCGCTGGGGCTAGCGGGAGGGCCGACATTCAGTACTTC
-,TRBV7-9,TRBJ1-6,TRBD1,CASSSRDRPSSPLHF,TGTGCCAGCAGCTCCCGGGACAGGCCATCTTCACCCCTCCACTTT
-,TRBV2,TRBJ2-5,-,CASNPTRQETQYF,TGTGCCAGCAACCCAACCAGACAAGAGACCCAGTACTTC
-,TRBV12-5,TRBJ2-3,TRBD2,CASLAGSTDTQYF,TGTGCTAGCCTAGCGGGAAGTACAGATACGCAGTATTTT